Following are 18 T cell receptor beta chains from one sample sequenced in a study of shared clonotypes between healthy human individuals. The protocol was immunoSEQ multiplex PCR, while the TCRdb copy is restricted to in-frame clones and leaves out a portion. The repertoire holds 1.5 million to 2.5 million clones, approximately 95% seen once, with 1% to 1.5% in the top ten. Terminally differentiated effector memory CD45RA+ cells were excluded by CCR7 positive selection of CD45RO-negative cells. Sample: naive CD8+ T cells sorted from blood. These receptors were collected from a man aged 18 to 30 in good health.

The CDR3 protein is CASSLTGGSYEQYF. CDR3 bases: TGTGCCAGCAGCTTAACAGGGGGCTCCTACGAGCAGTACTTC. This rearrangement joins TRBV7-3 to TRBJ2-7, with D possibly matching TRBD1 (6 bases). The CDR3 is 14 residues long. Germline-derived CDR1 and CDR2 are SGHTA and FQGTGA. The germline V and J ends were trimmed by 0 bases and 0 bases, with 6 bases remaining between them.

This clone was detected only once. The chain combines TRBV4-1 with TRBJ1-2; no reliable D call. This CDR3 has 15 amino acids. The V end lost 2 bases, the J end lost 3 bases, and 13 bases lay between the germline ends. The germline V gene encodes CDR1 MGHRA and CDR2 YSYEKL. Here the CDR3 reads CASSQLDGPHYGYTF. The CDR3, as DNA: TGCGCCAGCAGCCAACTAGACGGACCCCACTATGGCTACACCTTC.

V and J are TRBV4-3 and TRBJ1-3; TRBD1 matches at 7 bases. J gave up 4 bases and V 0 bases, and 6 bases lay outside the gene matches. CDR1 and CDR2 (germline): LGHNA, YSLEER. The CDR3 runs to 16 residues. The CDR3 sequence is CASSQDLTGPGNTIYF. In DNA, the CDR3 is TGCGCCAGCAGCCAAGATTTGACAGGGCCAGGAAACACCATATATTTT.

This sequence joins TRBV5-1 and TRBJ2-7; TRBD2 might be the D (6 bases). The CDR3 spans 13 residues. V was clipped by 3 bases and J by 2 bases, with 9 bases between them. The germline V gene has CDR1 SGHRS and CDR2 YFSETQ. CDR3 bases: TGCGCCAGCAGCTGGGACTCGGCCTACGAGCAGTACTTC. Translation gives CASSWDSAYEQYF.

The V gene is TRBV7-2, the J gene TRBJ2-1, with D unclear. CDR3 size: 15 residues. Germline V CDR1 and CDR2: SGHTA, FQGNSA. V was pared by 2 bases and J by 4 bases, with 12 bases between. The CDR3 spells CASSLLIDGYNEQFF. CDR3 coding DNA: TGTGCCAGCAGCTTACTCATAGACGGGTACAATGAGCAGTTCTTC.

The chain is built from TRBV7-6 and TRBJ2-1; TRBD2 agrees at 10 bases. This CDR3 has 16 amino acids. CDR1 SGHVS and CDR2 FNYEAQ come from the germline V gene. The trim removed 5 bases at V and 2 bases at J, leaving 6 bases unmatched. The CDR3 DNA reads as TGTGCCAGCAGCCCAGAGCTAGCGGGGGCCTACAATGAGCAGTTCTTC. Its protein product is CASSPELAGAYNEQFF.

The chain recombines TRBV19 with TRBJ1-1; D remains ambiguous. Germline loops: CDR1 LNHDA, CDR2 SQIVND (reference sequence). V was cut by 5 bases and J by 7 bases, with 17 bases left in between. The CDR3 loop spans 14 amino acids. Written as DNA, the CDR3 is TGTGCCAGTAGTGGGTTGGGAGGGTTCAATGAAGCTTTCTTT. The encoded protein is CASSGLGGFNEAFF.

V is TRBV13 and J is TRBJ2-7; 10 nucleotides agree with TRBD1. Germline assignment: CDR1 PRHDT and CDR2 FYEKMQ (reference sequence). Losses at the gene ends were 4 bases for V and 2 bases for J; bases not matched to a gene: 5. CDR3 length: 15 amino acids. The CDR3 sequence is CASSSSGTGAYEQYF. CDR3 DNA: TGTGCCAGCAGCTCGTCCGGGACAGGGGCCTACGAGCAGTACTTC.

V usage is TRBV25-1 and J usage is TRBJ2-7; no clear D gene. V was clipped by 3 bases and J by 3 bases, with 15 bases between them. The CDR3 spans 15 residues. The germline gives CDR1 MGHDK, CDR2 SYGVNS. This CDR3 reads CASSDVVKEDYEQYF. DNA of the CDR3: TGTGCCAGCAGTGATGTAGTAAAAGAGGACTACGAGCAGTACTTC.

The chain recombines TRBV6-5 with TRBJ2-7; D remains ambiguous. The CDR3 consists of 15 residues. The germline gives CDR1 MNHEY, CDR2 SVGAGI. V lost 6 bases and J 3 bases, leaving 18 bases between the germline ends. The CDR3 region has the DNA TGTGCCAGCAGACAAAGAGATAGTTTAGACTACGAGCAGTACTTC. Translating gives CASRQRDSLDYEQYF.

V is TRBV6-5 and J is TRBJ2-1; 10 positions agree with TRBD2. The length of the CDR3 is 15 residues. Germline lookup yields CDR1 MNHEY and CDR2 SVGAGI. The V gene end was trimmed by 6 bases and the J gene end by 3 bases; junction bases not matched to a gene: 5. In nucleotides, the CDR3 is TGTGCCAGCAGGCGAGCTAGCGGGGGCTACAATGAGCAGTTCTTC. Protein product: CASRRASGGYNEQFF.

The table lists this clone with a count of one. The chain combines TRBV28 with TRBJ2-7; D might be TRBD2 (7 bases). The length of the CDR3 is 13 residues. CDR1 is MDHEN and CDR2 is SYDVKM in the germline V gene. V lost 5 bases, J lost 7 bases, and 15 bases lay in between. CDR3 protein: CASSHTEGGEQYF. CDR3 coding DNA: TGTGCCAGCAGTCACACCGAGGGGGGGGAGCAGTACTTC.

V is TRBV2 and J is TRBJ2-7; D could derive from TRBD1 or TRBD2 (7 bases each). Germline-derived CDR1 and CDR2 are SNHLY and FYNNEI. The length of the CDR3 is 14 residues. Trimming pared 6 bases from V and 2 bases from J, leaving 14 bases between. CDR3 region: CASSFRGGPYEQYF. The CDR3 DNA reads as TGTGCCAGCAGCTTCAGGGGGGGGCCCTACGAGCAGTACTTC. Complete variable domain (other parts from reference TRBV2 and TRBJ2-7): EPEVTQTPSHQVTQMGQEVILRCVPISNHLYFYWYRQILGQKVEFLVSFYNNEISEKSEIFDDQFSVERPDGSNFTLKIRSTKLEDSAMYFCASSFRGGPYEQYFGPGTRLTVT.

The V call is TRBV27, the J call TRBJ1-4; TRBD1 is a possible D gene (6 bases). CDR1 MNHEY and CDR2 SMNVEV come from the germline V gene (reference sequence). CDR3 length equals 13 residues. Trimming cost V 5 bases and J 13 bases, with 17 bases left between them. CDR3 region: CASSDSYRDGLFF. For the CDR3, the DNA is TGTGCCAGCAGTGACTCCTACAGGGATGGACTGTTTTTT.

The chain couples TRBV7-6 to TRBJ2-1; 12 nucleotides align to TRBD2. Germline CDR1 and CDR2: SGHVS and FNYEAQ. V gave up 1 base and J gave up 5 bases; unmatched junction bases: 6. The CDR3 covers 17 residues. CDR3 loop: CASSLVPSGGADNEQFF. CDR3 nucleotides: TGTGCCAGCAGCTTAGTGCCTAGCGGGGGGGCTGACAATGAGCAGTTCTTC.

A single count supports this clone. The CDR3 DNA reads as TGTGCCAGTAGTATAAGGGGCACCGGGGAGCTGTTTTTT. It translates to CASSIRGTGELFF. This chain uses TRBV19 with TRBJ2-2, with a possible D match to TRBD1 (5 bases). The CDR3 extends over 13 amino acids. The V gene's germline CDR1 is LNHDA and CDR2 SQIVND (reference sequence). Trimming removed 2 bases from V and 4 bases from J, with 5 bases in between.

The CDR3 is CASSESRGRDQPQHF. The DNA for the CDR3 is TGTGCCAGCAGTGAGAGCAGGGGTAGGGATCAGCCCCAGCATTTT. This chain connects TRBV6-1 to TRBJ1-5; possible D gene TRBD1, 6 bases. CDR3 size: 15 residues. Germline V CDR1 and CDR2: MNHNS, SASEGT. V dropped 3 bases and J dropped 5 bases, with 14 bases sitting between them.

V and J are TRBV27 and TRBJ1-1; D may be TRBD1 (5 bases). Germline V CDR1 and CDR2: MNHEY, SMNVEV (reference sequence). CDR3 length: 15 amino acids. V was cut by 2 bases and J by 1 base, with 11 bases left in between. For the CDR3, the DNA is TGTGCCAGCAGTTTAGGAGGAGGGGCGAACACTGAAGCTTTCTTT. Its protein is CASSLGGGANTEAFF.